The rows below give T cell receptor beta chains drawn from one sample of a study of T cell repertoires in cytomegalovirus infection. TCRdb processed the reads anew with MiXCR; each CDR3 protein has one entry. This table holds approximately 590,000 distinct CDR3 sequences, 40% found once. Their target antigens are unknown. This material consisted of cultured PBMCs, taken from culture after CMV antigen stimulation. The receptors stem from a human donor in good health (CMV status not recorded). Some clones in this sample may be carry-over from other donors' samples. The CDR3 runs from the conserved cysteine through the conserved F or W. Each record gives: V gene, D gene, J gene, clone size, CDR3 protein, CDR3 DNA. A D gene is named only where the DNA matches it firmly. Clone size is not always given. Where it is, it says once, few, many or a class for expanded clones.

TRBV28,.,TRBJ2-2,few,CASSLWAGNTGELFF,TGTGCCAGCAGTTTATGGGCGGGGAACACCGGGGAGCTGTTTTTT
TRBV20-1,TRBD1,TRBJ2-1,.,CSARDRTGLDEQFF,TGCAGTGCTAGAGATCGGACAGGGTTGGATGAGCAGTTCTTC
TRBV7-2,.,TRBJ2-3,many,CASSPWGGPVDTQYF,TGTGCCAGCAGCCCATGGGGGGGCCCGGTCGATACGCAGTATTTT
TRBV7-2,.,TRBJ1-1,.,CASSLGPGYFAEAFF,TGTGCCAGCAGCCTCGGTCCGGGGTATTTCGCTGAAGCTTTCTTT
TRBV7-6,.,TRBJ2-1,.,CASTTSGRAELNNEQFF,TGTGCCAGCACCACTTCGGGAAGGGCCGAACTGAACAATGAGCAGTTCTTC
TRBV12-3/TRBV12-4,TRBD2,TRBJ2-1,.,CASSFMASGSNEQFF,TGTGCCAGCAGTTTCATGGCTAGCGGGAGCAATGAGCAGTTCTTC
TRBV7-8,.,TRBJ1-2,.,CASSLALWGANYGYTF,TGTGCCAGCAGCTTAGCGCTATGGGGGGCTAACTATGGCTACACCTTC
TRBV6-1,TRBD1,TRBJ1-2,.,CASSRPADRPGYTF,TGTGCCAGCAGCCGACCGGCGGACAGGCCGGGCTACACCTTC
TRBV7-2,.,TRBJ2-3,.,CASSLSAGTPLGDTQYF,TGTGCCAGCAGCTTGTCTGCGGGGACGCCCCTCGGAGATACGCAGTATTTT
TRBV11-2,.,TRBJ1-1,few,CASSRETPNTEAFF,TGTGCCAGCAGCCGTGAGACACCGAACACTGAAGCTTTCTTT
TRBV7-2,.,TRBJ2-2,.,CASSGDESTGELFF,TGTGCCAGCAGCGGGGACGAGTCCACCGGGGAGCTGTTTTTT
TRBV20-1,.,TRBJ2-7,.,CSASPTSPPSYEQYF,TGCAGTGCGAGCCCCACTAGCCCCCCTTCCTACGAGCAGTACTTC
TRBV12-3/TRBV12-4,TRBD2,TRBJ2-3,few,CASSSRGLAGALSDTQYF,TGTGCCAGCAGTTCCCGGGGACTAGCGGGAGCGCTTTCAGATACGCAGTATTTT
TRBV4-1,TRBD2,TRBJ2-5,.,CASSQVEYRDYLLRETQYF,TGCGCCAGCAGCCAAGTAGAGTACCGGGACTACCTCCTTCGAGAGACCCAGTACTTC
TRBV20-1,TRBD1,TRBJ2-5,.,CSVPDRLETQYF,TGCAGTGTACCGGACAGGCTAGAGACCCAGTACTTC
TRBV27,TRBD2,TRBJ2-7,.,CASSVGTSSGSSYEQYF,TGTGCCAGCAGCGTTGGGACCTCTAGCGGGAGCTCCTACGAGCAGTACTTC
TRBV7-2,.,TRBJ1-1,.,CASSSDHWSEAFF,TGTGCCAGCAGCTCCGACCATTGGTCGGAAGCTTTCTTT
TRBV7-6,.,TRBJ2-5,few,CASSPVLGTQYF,TGTGCCAGCAGCCCAGTGTTGGGGACCCAGTACTTC
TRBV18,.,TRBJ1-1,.,CASSTVLNTEAFF,TGTGCCAGCTCAACGGTTTTGAACACTGAAGCTTTCTTT
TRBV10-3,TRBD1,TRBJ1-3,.,CAISEGQGATGNTIYF,TGTGCCATCAGTGAGGGTCAGGGGGCTACTGGAAACACCATATATTTT
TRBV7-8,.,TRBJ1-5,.,CASSFMRNQPQHF,TGTGCCAGCAGCTTTATGCGAAATCAGCCCCAGCATTTT
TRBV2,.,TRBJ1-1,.,CASSERGDTEAFF,TGTGCCAGCAGTGAGAGGGGTGACACTGAAGCTTTCTTT
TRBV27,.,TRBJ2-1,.,CASSLFPRTNPYNEQFF,TGTGCCAGCAGTTTATTCCCTCGGACTAACCCTTACAATGAGCAGTTCTTC
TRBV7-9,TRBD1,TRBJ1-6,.,CASSAGQGNKSPLHF,TGTGCCAGCAGCGCGGGACAGGGTAATAAATCACCCCTCCACTTT
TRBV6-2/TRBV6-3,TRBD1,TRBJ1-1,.,CASSFGHRGPTEAFF,TGTGCCAGCAGTTTTGGACACAGGGGGCCCACTGAAGCTTTCTTT
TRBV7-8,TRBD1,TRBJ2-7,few,CASSLAGQGTNEQYF,TGTGCCAGCAGCTTAGCCGGACAGGGTACTAACGAGCAGTACTTC
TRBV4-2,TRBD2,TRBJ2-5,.,CASSPDVSGGGGETQYF,TGTGCCAGCAGCCCAGACGTTAGCGGGGGCGGGGGAGAGACCCAGTACTTC
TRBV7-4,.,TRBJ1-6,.,CASSFPTRSSYNSPLHF,TGTGCCAGCAGCTTCCCGACACGAAGCTCCTATAATTCACCCCTCCACTTT
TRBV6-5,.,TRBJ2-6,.,CASSPLGASGANVLPF,TGTGCCAGCAGTCCACTGGGGGCTTCGGGGGCCAACGTCCTGCCTTTC
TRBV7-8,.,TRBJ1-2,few,CASSPSGLYGYTF,TGTGCCAGCAGCCCGTCGGGTCTCTATGGCTACACCTTC
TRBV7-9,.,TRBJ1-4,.,CASSTTAHNEKLFF,TGTGCCAGCAGCACGACAGCTCATAATGAAAAACTGTTTTTT
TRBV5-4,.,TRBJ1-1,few,CASSFSTVMNTEAFF,TGTGCCAGCAGCTTTAGTACAGTCATGAACACTGAAGCTTTCTTT
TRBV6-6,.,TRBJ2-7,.,CASSDSFDSSYEQYF,TGTGCCAGCAGTGATTCTTTCGACAGCTCCTACGAGCAGTACTTC
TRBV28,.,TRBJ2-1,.,CASGTWGDSHPLGSYNEQFF,TGTGCCAGCGGGACCTGGGGTGACAGCCACCCCTTGGGCTCCTACAATGAGCAGTTCTTC
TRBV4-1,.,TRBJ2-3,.,CASSQDGTGPMDTQYF,TGCGCCAGCAGCCAAGATGGCACAGGCCCTATGGATACGCAGTATTTT